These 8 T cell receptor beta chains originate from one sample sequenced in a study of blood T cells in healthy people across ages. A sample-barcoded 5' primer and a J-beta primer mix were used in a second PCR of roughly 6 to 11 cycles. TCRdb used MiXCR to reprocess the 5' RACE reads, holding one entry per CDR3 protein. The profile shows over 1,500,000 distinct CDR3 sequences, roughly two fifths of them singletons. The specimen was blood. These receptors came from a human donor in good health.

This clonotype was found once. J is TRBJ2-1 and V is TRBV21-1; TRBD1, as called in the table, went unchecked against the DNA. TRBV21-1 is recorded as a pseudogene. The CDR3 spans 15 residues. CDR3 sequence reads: CASKRAGWGYNEQFF. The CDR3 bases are TGTGCCAGCAAACGGGCAGGTTGGGGTTACAATGAGCAGTTCTTC.

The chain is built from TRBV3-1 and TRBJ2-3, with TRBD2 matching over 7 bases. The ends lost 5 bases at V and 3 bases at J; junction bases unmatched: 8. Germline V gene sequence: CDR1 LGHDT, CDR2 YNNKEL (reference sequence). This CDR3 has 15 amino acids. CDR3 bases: TGTGCCAGCAGCTTCAGCGGGGACTCGACAGATACGCAGTATTTT. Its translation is CASSFSGDSTDTQYF.

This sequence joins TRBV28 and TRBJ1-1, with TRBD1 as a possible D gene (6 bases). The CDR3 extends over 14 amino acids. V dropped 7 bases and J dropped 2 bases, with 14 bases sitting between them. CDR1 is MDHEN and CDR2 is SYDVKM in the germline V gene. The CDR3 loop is CASTTGTHNTEAFF. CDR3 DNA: TGTGCCAGCACTACCGGGACACATAACACTGAAGCTTTCTTT.

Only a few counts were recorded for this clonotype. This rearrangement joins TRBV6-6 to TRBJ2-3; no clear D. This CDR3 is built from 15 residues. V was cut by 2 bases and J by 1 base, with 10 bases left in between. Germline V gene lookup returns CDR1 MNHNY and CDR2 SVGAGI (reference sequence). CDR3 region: CASSYLLPGTDTQYF. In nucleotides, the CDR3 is TGTGCCAGCAGTTACCTCCTACCTGGCACAGATACGCAGTATTTT.

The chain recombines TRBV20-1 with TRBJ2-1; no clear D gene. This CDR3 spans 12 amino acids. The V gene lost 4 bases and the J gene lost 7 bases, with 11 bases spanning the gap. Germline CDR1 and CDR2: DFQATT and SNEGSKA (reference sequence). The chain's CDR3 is CSAKTGWNEQFF. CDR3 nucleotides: TGCAGTGCTAAAACCGGGTGGAATGAGCAGTTCTTC.

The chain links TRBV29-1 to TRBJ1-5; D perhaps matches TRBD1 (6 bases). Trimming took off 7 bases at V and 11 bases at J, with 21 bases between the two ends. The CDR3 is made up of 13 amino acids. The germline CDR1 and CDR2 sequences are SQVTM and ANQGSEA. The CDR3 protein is CSATTGYGSAQHF. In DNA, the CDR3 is TGCAGCGCGACGACAGGTTATGGGTCAGCCCAGCATTTT.

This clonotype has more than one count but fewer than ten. This chain's CDR3 is CASSPRGSSGNQPQHF. The DNA of the CDR3 is TGTGCCAGCTCACCACGTGGATCGTCAGGCAATCAGCCCCAGCATTTT. The J gene is TRBJ1-5, the V gene TRBV18; no reliable D call. Germline-derived CDR1 and CDR2 are KGHSH and LQKENI. V lost 1 base, J lost 2 bases, and 12 bases lay in between. The CDR3 spans 16 residues.

The CDR3 DNA sequence: TGTGCCAGCAGCTTGCCGACAACAGAGTATGGCTACACCTTC. It encodes CASSLPTTEYGYTF. V usage is TRBV5-6 and J usage is TRBJ1-2; D call uncertain. The CDR3 has 14 amino acids. The germline V gene encodes CDR1 SGHDT and CDR2 YYEEEE. Trimming took off 1 base at V and 5 bases at J, with 12 bases between the two ends. The full variable domain, completed using reference TRBV5-6 and TRBJ1-2, is DAGVTQSPTHLIKTRGQQVTLRCSPKSGHDTVSWYQQALGQGPQFIFQYYEEEERQRGNFPDRFSGHQFPNYSSELNVNALLLGDSALYLCASSLPTTEYGYTFGSGTRLTVV.